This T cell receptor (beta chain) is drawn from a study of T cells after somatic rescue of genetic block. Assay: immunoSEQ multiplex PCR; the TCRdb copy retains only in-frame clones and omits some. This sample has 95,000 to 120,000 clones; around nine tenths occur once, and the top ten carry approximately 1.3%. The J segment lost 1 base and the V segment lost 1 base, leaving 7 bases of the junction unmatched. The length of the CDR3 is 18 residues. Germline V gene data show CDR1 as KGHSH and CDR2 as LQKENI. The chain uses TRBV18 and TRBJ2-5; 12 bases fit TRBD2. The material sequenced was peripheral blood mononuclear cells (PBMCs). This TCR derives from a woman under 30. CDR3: CASSPRASGGASQETQYF. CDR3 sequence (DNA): TGTGCCAGCTCACCACGGGCTAGCGGGGGGGCCTCCCAAGAGACCCAGTACTTC.